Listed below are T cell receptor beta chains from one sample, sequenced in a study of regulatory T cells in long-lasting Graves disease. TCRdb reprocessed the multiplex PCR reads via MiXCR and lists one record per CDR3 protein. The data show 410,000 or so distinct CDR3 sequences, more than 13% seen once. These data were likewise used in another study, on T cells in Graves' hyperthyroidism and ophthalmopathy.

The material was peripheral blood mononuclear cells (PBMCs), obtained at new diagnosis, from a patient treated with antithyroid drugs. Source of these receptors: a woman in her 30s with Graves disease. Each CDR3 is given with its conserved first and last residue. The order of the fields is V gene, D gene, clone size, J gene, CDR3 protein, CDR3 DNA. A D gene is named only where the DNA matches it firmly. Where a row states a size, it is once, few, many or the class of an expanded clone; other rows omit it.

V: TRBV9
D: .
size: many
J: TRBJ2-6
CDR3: CASSVDPGRSSAGANVLTF
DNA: TGTGCCAGCAGCGTAGACCCTGGACGTTCCTCCGCTGGGGCCAACGTCCTGACTTTC

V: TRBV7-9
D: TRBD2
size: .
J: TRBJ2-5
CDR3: CASRTSGRDQETQYF
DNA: TGTGCCAGCAGAACTAGCGGCCGGGACCAAGAGACCCAGTACTTC

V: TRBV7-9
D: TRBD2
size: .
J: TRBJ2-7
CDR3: CASESLTSSTAYEQYF
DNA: TGTGCCAGCGAAAGCTTGACTAGCAGCACGGCCTACGAGCAGTACTTC

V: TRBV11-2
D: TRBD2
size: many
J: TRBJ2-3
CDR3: CASSPRLAGGTDTQYF
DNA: TGTGCCAGCAGCCCTCGACTAGCGGGAGGAACAGATACGCAGTATTTT

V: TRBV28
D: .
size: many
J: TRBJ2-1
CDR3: CASSLCSGAGVHNEQFF
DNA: TGTGCCAGCAGTTTATGCTCAGGGGCAGGGGTCCACAATGAGCAGTTCTTC

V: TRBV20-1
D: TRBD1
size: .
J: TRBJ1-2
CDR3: CSARRDRDVGRYTF
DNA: TGCAGTGCTAGACGGGACAGGGATGTGGGGCGCTACACCTTC

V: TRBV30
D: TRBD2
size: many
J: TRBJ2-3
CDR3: CAWSKTSGRQDTQYF
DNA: TGTGCCTGGAGTAAGACTAGCGGGAGGCAAGATACGCAGTATTTT

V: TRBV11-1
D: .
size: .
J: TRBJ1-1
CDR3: CASSLEQNPYTEAFF
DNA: TGTGCCAGCAGCTTAGAGCAGAACCCCTACACTGAAGCTTTCTTT

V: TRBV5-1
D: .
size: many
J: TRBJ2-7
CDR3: CASSLREASHEQYF
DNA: TGCGCCAGCAGCTTAAGGGAGGCCAGCCACGAGCAGTACTTC

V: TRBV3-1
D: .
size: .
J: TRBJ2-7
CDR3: CASSQVLEPTGEQYF
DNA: TGTGCCAGCAGCCAAGTACTAGAACCGACTGGGGAGCAGTACTTC

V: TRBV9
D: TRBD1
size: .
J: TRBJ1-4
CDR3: CASSGPGQGLEKLFF
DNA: TGTGCCAGCAGCGGACCGGGACAGGGATTAGAAAAACTGTTTTTT

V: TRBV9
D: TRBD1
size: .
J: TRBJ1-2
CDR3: CASSRTLRGPGYTF
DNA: TGTGCCAGCAGCAGAACTCTCAGGGGGCCCGGCTACACCTTC

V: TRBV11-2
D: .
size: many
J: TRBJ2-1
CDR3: CASSFREQFF
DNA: TGTGCCAGCAGCTTTCGGGAGCAGTTCTTC

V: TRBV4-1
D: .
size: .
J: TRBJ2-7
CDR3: CASSQPSRDQGNEQYF
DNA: TGCGCCAGCAGCCAACCCTCCAGGGACCAAGGTAACGAGCAGTACTTC

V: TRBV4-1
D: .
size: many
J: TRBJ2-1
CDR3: CASRSQAAGGSYNEQFF
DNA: TGCGCCAGCAGATCACAGGCGGCAGGGGGGTCCTACAATGAGCAGTTCTTC

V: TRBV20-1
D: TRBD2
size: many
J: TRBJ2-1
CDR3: CSAGNRTSGRAIHNEQFF
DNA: TGCAGTGCTGGGAATCGGACTAGCGGGAGGGCCATCCACAATGAGCAGTTCTTC

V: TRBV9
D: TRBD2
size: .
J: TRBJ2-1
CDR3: CASSHGTSGIRTVVEQFF
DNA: TGTGCCAGCAGCCATGGGACTAGCGGGATTCGGACCGTCGTTGAGCAGTTCTTC

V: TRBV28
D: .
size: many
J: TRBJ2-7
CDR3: CASSFPSLRLGASYEQYF
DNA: TGTGCCAGCAGTTTTCCCTCCCTCAGACTAGGAGCGTCCTACGAGCAGTACTTC

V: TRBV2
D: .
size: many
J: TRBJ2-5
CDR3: CASTSGLETQYF
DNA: TGTGCCAGCACCTCAGGACTAGAGACCCAGTACTTC

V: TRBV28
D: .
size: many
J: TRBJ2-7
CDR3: CASSSRERAYEQYF
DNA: TGTGCCAGCAGTTCTCGGGAGCGAGCATACGAGCAGTACTTC

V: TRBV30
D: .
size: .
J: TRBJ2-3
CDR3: CAWGGGTDTQYF
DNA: TGTGCCTGGGGGGGAGGAACAGATACGCAGTATTTT

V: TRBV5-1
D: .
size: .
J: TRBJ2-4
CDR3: CASSLDLGINEQYF
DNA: TGCGCCAGCAGCTTGGACCTCGGGATCAATGAGCAGTACTTC

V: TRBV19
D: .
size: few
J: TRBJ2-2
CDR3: CASKASPNTGELFF
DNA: TGTGCCAGTAAGGCCTCCCCCAACACCGGGGAGCTGTTTTTT

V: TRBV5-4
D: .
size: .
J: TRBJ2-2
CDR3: CASRTGGELFF
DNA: TGTGCCAGCAGGACTGGCGGGGAGCTGTTTTTT

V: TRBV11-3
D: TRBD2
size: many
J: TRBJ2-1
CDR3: CASSLDLRFSGRGNEQFF
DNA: TGTGCCAGCAGCTTAGATTTAAGGTTTAGCGGGAGGGGCAATGAGCAGTTCTTC

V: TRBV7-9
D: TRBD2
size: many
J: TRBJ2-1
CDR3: CASSSTGGGRAREQFF
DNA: TGTGCCAGCAGCTCAACCGGGGGCGGGAGGGCGAGGGAGCAGTTCTTC

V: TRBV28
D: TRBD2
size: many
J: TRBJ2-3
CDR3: CASSLGLAAPAQYF
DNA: TGTGCCAGCAGTTTGGGACTAGCGGCCCCTGCGCAGTATTTT

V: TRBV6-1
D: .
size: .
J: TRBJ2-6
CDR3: CASSAQGTGANVLTF
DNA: TGTGCCAGCAGCGCTCAGGGAACTGGGGCCAACGTCCTGACTTTC

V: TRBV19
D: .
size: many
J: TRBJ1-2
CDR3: CASSTIRTAPYGYTF
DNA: TGTGCCAGTAGTACCATTCGGACGGCTCCTTATGGCTACACCTTC

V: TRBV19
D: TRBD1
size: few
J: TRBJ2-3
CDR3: CASAHTKSRTGTDTQYF
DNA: TGTGCCAGTGCCCACACCAAGAGTCGGACAGGAACAGATACGCAGTATTTT

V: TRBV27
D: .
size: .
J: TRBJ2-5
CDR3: CASSFRRGEETQYF
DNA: TGTGCCAGCAGTTTCAGAAGGGGGGAAGAGACCCAGTACTTC